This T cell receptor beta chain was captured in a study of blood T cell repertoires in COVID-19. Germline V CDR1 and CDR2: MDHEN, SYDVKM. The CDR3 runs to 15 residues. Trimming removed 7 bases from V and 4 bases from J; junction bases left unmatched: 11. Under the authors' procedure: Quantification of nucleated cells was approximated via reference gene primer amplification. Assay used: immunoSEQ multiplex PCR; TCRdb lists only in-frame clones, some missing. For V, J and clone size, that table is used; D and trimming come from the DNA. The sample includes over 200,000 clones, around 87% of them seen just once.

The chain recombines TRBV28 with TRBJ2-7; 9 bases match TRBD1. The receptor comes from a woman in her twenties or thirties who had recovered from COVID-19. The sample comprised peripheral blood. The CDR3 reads CASNPGQGYRYEQYF. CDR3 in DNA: TGTGCCAGCAATCCGGGACAGGGATACCGGTACGAGCAGTACTTC.